The 9 T cell receptor beta chains below come from one sample, sequenced in a study of blood T cell repertoires in COVID-19. Only in-frame clones appear in the TCRdb table, and some are missing; sequencing was by immunoSEQ multiplex PCR. The sample lists 200,000 to 250,000 clones, just over 85% seen once, with 3.8% in the top ten. Sequencing was carried out using PBMCs or T cells enriched from blood (not recorded which). The receptors derive from a woman aged 40 to 50 with acute COVID-19.

The rearrangement uses TRBV21-1 and TRBJ1-2; whether TRBD1, the table's D call, matches the DNA was not checked. TRBV21-1 is shown as a pseudogene. The CDR3 spans 15 residues. The DNA for the CDR3 is TGTGCCAGCAGCCCCCACGCCGGGACATACTATGGCTACACCTTC. This translates into CASSPHAGTYYGYTF.

The rearrangement joins TRBV6-1 to TRBJ1-5; no definite D call. V dropped 1 base and J dropped 6 bases, with 10 bases sitting between them. This CDR3 spans 14 amino acids. The germline gives CDR1 MNHNS, CDR2 SASEGT. The CDR3 sequence: CASSEGAAGQPQHF. The CDR3 nucleotides read TGTGCCAGCAGTGAAGGTGCAGCAGGTCAGCCCCAGCATTTT.

The V gene is TRBV5-1, the J gene TRBJ2-7; D possibly corresponds to TRBD1 (6 bases). V gave up 3 bases and J gave up 5 bases, with 9 bases separating them. Germline V gives CDR1 SGHRS, CDR2 YFSETQ. This CDR3 comprises 12 residues. CDR3 nucleotides: TGCGCCAGCAGCTCTTGGACAGACGAGCAGTACTTC. Protein product: CASSSWTDEQYF.

The chain uses TRBV7-9 and TRBJ1-1; no clear D. This CDR3 has 12 residues. Germline V gives CDR1 SEHNR, CDR2 FQNEAQ (reference sequence). Trimming took 3 bases from V and 6 from J, leaving 8 bases between them. The CDR3 reads CASSFLQAEAFF. The CDR3 DNA reads TGTGCCAGCAGCTTTCTCCAGGCTGAAGCTTTCTTT.

V gene TRBV14 combines with J gene TRBJ1-2; maybe TRBD1 (6 bases). Trimming cost V 2 bases and J 5 bases, with 9 bases left between them. CDR3 length equals 13 residues. Germline V gives CDR1 SGHDN, CDR2 FVKESK. The CDR3 is CASSQRDIYGYTF. The CDR3 bases are TGTGCCAGCAGCCAAAGGGACATTTATGGCTACACCTTC. Looking up the rest from reference TRBV14 and TRBJ1-2 gives the full variable domain: EAGVTQFPSHSVIEKGQTVTLRCDPISGHDNLYWYRRVMGKEIKFLLHFVKESKQDESGMPNNRFLAERTGGTYSTLKVQPAELEDSGVYFCASSQRDIYGYTFGSGTRLTVV.

The V and J genes are TRBV27 and TRBJ2-7; tentatively, D is TRBD1 (6 bases). CDR1 and CDR2 from the germline V gene are MNHEY and SMNVEV (reference sequence). V lost 4 bases and J 2 bases, leaving 30 bases between the germline ends. CDR3 length: 20 amino acids. The CDR3 protein is CASSSHSPLSGQTFTYEQYF. CDR3 in DNA: TGTGCCAGCAGTTCCCACAGTCCACTGTCCGGACAGACTTTTACCTACGAGCAGTACTTC.

The rearrangement joins TRBV7-3 to TRBJ2-1; tentatively, D is TRBD2 (7 bases). The CDR3 loop spans 16 amino acids. Germline CDR1 reads SGHTA; CDR2 reads FQGTGA. V was shortened by 5 bases and J by 6 bases, with 20 bases between the two germline ends. The CDR3 nucleotides read TGTGCCAGCAGCGCGAGGGGGGGTCTAGCTGGCAATGAGCAGTTCTTC. Translated: CASSARGGLAGNEQFF. Full variable domain (outside the CDR3, taken from reference TRBV7-3 and TRBJ2-1): GAGVSQTPSNKVTEKGKYVELRCDPISGHTALYWYRQSLGQGPEFLIYFQGTGAADDSGLPNDRFFAVRPEGSVSTLKIQRTERGDSAVYLCASSARGGLAGNEQFFGPGTRLTVL.

This clone turned up a few times. The chain employs TRBV7-9 and TRBJ2-2; 11 positions match TRBD2. Trimming removed 5 bases from V and 7 bases from J; junction bases left unmatched: 18. In germline, CDR1 is SEHNR, CDR2 FQNEAQ (reference sequence). CDR3 size: 19 residues. The CDR3 region has the DNA TGTGCCAGCAGCCTCAATCCCCCGGGACTAGCGGCTCGGAACGGGGAGCTGTTTTTT. Its translation: CASSLNPPGLAARNGELFF.

This chain links TRBV6-5 with TRBJ1-5; no definite D call. Germline V gene lookup returns CDR1 MNHEY and CDR2 SVGAGI. V was cut by 3 bases and J by 7 bases, with 10 bases left in between. The CDR3 runs to 13 residues. CDR3 loop: CASSYTSLQPQHF. As DNA, the CDR3 is TGTGCCAGCAGTTATACGAGTTTACAGCCCCAGCATTTT.